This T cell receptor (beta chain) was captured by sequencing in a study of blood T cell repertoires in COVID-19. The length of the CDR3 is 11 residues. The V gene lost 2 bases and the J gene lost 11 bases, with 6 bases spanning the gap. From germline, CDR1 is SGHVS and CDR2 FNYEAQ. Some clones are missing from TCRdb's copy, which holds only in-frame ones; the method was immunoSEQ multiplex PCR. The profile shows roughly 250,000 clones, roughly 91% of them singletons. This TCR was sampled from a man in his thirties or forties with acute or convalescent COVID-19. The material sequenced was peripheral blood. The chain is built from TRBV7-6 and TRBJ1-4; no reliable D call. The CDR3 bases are TGTGCCAGCAGCTTAAGCGGGAAACTGTTTTTT. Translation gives CASSLSGKLFF. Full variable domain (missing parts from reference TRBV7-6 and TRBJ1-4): GAGVSQSPRYKVTKRGQDVALRCDPISGHVSLYWYRQALGQGPEFLTYFNYEAQQDKSGLPNDRFSAERPEGSISTLTIQRTEQRDSAMYRCASSLSGKLFFGSGTQLSVL.